These 12 T cell receptor beta chains originate from one sample sequenced in a study of cytomegalovirus exposure and HLA in healthy donors. Vbeta (60) and Jbeta (13) primers were used in the PCR. The method was immunoSEQ multiplex PCR; TCRdb's version includes in-frame clones alone and lacks a portion of them. The table includes around 160,000 clones, 55% to 80% detected once. Material: PBMCs. The source is a woman younger than 30 in good health and CMV-seropositive.

The chain employs TRBV27 and TRBJ1-2; 7 bases map to TRBD1. There are 17 residues in the CDR3. With V trimmed by 5 bases and J by 4 bases, 16 bases remained unmatched. Looked up from germline, CDR1 is MNHEY and CDR2 is SMNVEV (reference sequence). The CDR3 region has the DNA TGTGCCAGCAGTCGCCGCACAATCGGACAGGCCCCCTATGGCTACACCTTC. Its protein is CASSRRTIGQAPYGYTF.

This clone was seen just once. V gene TRBV5-6 combines with J gene TRBJ2-2; D gene uncertain. The length of the CDR3 is 11 residues. Germline CDR1 and CDR2: SGHDT and YYEEEE. Trimming cost V 5 bases and J 6 bases, with 5 bases left between them. The CDR3 DNA reads TGTGCCAGCAGTTCTGCCGGGGAGCTGTTTTTT. Residues: CASSSAGELFF.

The genes are TRBV13 and TRBJ2-1; D perhaps matches TRBD2 (6 bases). Trimming removed 5 bases at V and 5 bases at J, with 16 bases between. Germline V gene sequence: CDR1 PRHDT, CDR2 FYEKMQ (reference sequence). There are 15 residues in the CDR3. The CDR3 reads CASSRTRRGNNEQFF. The CDR3 coding sequence is TGTGCCAGCAGCAGAACACGGAGGGGAAACAATGAGCAGTTCTTC. Complete variable domain (other parts from reference TRBV13 and TRBJ2-1): AAGVIQSPRHLIKEKRETATLKCYPIPRHDTVYWYQQGPGQDPQFLISFYEKMQSDKGSIPDRFSAQQFSDYHSELNMSSLELGDSALYFCASSRTRRGNNEQFFGPGTRLTVL.

The chain is built from TRBV5-4 and TRBJ1-1; possibly TRBD1 for D (5 bases). Germline V gene lookup returns CDR1 SGHNT and CDR2 YYREEE (reference sequence). V was pared by 4 bases and J by 0 bases, with 13 bases between. The CDR3 loop spans 15 amino acids. CDR3 sequence (DNA): TGTGCCAGCAGCAGGGCTGACAGATTGAACACTGAAGCTTTCTTT. It yields the protein CASSRADRLNTEAFF.

The chain recombines TRBV6-4 with TRBJ2-7, with a tentative D call TRBD2 (6 bases). V was shortened by 7 bases and J by 2 bases, with 24 bases between the two germline ends. Germline V gene lookup returns CDR1 MRHNA and CDR2 SNTAGT. This CDR3 is built from 17 residues. In DNA, the CDR3 is TGTGCCAGCATCTCATTCGGAGGGGCGATGGGTCCCTACGAGCAGTACTTC. Translated: CASISFGGAMGPYEQYF.

Worth noting for this clone: One end of the junction fails to match germline, which may point to a read error. Other DNA sequences from this sample encode an identical CDR3 as well. V gene TRBV28 combines with J gene TRBJ1-1; no clear D. CDR1 and CDR2 (germline): MDHEN, SYDVKM. This CDR3 spans 12 amino acids. The CDR3 reads CASSYVNTEAFF. As DNA, the CDR3 is TGTGCCAGCAGTTATGTAAACACGGAAGCTTTCTTT.

The rearrangement uses TRBV10-3 and TRBJ1-2; unclear D gene. The CDR3 has 11 residues. V lost 8 bases, J lost 3 bases, and 7 bases lay in between. The germline gives CDR1 ENHRY, CDR2 SYGVKD. The CDR3 DNA reads TGTGCCATCTCAGGCGACTATGGCTACACCTTC. This sequence encodes CAISGDYGYTF.

This clone was seen once. The chain has TRBV7-2 and TRBJ2-2; a possible D gene is TRBD1 (6 bases). V was clipped by 5 bases and J by 1 base, with 14 bases between them. CDR3 size: 16 residues. Germline loops: CDR1 SGHTA, CDR2 FQGNSA. The CDR3 here is CASSRLDRRNTGELFF. The CDR3 nucleotides are TGTGCCAGCAGCCGTCTCGACAGGCGGAACACCGGGGAGCTGTTTTTT.

This chain links TRBV18 with TRBJ2-7; a possible D gene is TRBD1 (6 bases). The V gene lost 2 bases and the J gene lost 6 bases, with 20 bases spanning the gap. Germline CDR1 and CDR2: KGHSH and LQKENI. CDR3 length: 16 amino acids. Here the CDR3 DNA reads TGTGCCAGCTCACCAATTGCAGGGGATCCGTCAGGCGAGCAGTACTTC. This gives the protein CASSPIAGDPSGEQYF. Using reference TRBV18 and TRBJ2-7 for the parts outside the CDR3, the full variable domain is NAGVMQNPRHLVRRRGQEARLRCSPMKGHSHVYWYRQLPEEGLKFMVYLQKENIIDESGMPKERFSAEFPKEGPSILRIQQVVRGDSAAYFCASSPIAGDPSGEQYFGPGTRLTVT.

This clone was recorded only once. This chain uses TRBV10-2 with TRBJ2-7; no clear D. The CDR3 is 14 amino acids. Trimming shortened V by 7 bases and J by 3 bases, and 16 bases separated the two germline ends. Germline CDR1 reads WSHSY; CDR2 reads SAAADI. The CDR3 protein is CASTGEKGGYEQYF. The CDR3 DNA is TGCGCCAGCACCGGAGAAAAAGGTGGCTACGAGCAGTACTTC.

J is TRBJ1-4 and V is TRBV30; D is perhaps TRBD1 (5 bases). V was clipped by 3 bases and J by 2 bases, with 10 bases between them. Germline assignment: CDR1 GTSNPN and CDR2 SVGIG (reference sequence). This CDR3 is 14 amino acids long. CDR3 nucleotide sequence: TGTGCCTGGAGCTTGCGGGACACTAATGAAAAACTGTTTTTT. It translates to CAWSLRDTNEKLFF.

The chain joins TRBV5-4 to TRBJ2-5; 11 nucleotides match TRBD1. V shed 3 bases, J shed 0 bases, and the junction held 7 bases outside the gene matches. This CDR3 has 17 residues. Germline values: CDR1 SGHNT, CDR2 YYREEE (reference sequence). As DNA, the CDR3 is TGTGCCAGCAGCTCGCGGACAGGGGGCGGGTACCAAGAGACCCAGTACTTC. Its protein is CASSSRTGGGYQETQYF.